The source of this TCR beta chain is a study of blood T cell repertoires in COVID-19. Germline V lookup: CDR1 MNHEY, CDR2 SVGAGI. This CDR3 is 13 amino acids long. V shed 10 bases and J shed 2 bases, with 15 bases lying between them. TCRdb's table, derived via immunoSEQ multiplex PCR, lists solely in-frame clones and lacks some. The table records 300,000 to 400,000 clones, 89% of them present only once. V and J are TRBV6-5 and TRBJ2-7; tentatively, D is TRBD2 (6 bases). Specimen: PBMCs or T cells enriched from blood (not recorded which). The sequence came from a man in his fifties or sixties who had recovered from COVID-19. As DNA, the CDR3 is TGTGCCACCCGGCCTAGCGACACCTACGAGCAGTACTTC. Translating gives CATRPSDTYEQYF.